The 12 T cell receptor beta chains presented below share a single source sample, sequenced in a study of T cells in Graves' hyperthyroidism and ophthalmopathy. Amplification yielded TCR beta CDR3 regions, with RNA transcripts as the source. The TCR CDR3 was amplified in a first-round RT-PCR using the HTBI primer set. MiXCR was run by TCRdb on the multiplex PCR reads, yielding one entry per CDR3 protein. Of 600,000 or so distinct CDR3 sequences listed, around 46% were seen once; the top ten hold about 7.9%. Sequenced sample: peripheral blood or thyroid tissue (not recorded which). The receptor set was obtained from a woman aged 18-29 years with Graves' hyperthyroidism.

This clonotype appeared many times. The chain joins TRBV7-8 to TRBJ2-5, with D uncertain. V lost 5 bases to trimming and J lost 1 base, with 11 bases between them. The length of the CDR3 is 14 residues. CDR1 is SGHVS, CDR2 FQNEAQ, per germline. CDR3: CASSQAVAQETQYF. The CDR3 nucleotides read TGTGCCAGCAGCCAAGCCGTGGCCCAAGAGACCCAGTACTTC.

A few counts support this clonotype. The chain employs TRBV7-2 and TRBJ2-7; D not certain. The CDR3 contains 16 residues. V gave up 5 bases and J gave up 0 bases, with 17 bases separating them. Germline loops: CDR1 SGHTA, CDR2 FQGNSA. The CDR3 region is CASSLPATKSSYEQYF. The CDR3, as DNA: TGTGCCAGCAGCCTCCCCGCGACGAAAAGCTCCTACGAGCAGTACTTC.

The rearrangement links TRBV20-1 to TRBJ2-7; 8 bases line up with TRBD2. From germline, CDR1 is DFQATT and CDR2 SNEGSKA (reference sequence). This CDR3 is built from 15 residues. Losses at the gene ends were 3 bases for V and 5 bases for J; bases not matched to a gene: 12. The DNA for the CDR3 is TGCAGTGCTAGGGATCCGGGAGGGAGTGGTAACGAGCAGTACTTC. Translated, it gives CSARDPGGSGNEQYF.

This clonotype was detected ten times or more. V and J are TRBV29-1 and TRBJ1-2; the D is unclear. The germline V and J ends were trimmed by 2 bases and 0 bases, with 10 bases remaining between them. The CDR3 is 14 residues long. From germline, CDR1 is SQVTM and CDR2 ANQGSEA. As DNA, the CDR3 is TGCAGCGTTGAAAAAAGTTCAGCTAACTATGGCTACACCTTC. Translation gives CSVEKSSANYGYTF.

The gene calls are TRBV25-1 and TRBJ2-5; no firm D call. Germline loops: CDR1 MGHDK, CDR2 SYGVNS. This CDR3 spans 15 amino acids. V was trimmed by 5 bases and J by 3 bases, leaving 16 bases between them. CDR3 DNA: TGTGCCAGCAGTACTCAATGGGGTGCCGAAGAGACCCAGTACTTC. Translating it yields CASSTQWGAEETQYF.

As concerns this clonotype: This sequence may be a read error, since a much larger clone differs from it by one base. The chain uses TRBV7-1 and TRBJ1-3; a weak D match, TRBD1 (5 bases). TRBV7-1 is an open reading frame whose function is uncertain. V gave up 3 bases and J gave up 1 base, with 7 bases separating them. CDR3 length: 14 amino acids. The DNA of the CDR3 is TGTGCCAGCAGCTCCGCAGGGTCTGGAAACACCATATATTTT. Translation gives CASSSAGSGNTIYF.

Details on this clonotype: The junction differs from germline at one of its ends, possibly a read error. The chain links TRBV10-3 to TRBJ2-7; possibly TRBD2 for D (6 bases). CDR1 is ENHRY, CDR2 SYGVKD, per germline. CDR3 length equals 14 residues. The DNA for the CDR3 is TGTGCCAGCAGTCCGGGACTGGGAATCTACGAGCAGTACTTC. This translates into CASSPGLGIYEQYF.

This clonotype turned up a few times. The chain uses TRBV7-9 and TRBJ1-3; D gene ambiguous. V lost 1 base, J lost 2 bases, and 6 bases lay in between. Germline V gives CDR1 SEHNR, CDR2 FQNEAQ (reference sequence). This CDR3 is built from 14 residues. CDR3 bases: TGTGCCAGCAGCTTAGAGGGAACTGGAAACACCATATATTTT. Its translation is CASSLEGTGNTIYF.

The chain has TRBV10-3 and TRBJ1-2; no definite D call. Germline CDR1 reads ENHRY; CDR2 reads SYGVKD. The CDR3 loop spans 11 amino acids. The ends were cut back, 6 bases at V and 7 bases at J, with 9 bases in the middle. The CDR3 DNA follows: TGTGCCATCAGCGTGGCAAGTGGCTACACCTTC. Protein product: CAISVASGYTF.

This clonotype has a handful of counts. The chain has TRBV9 and TRBJ1-2; 9 bases match TRBD1. The CDR3 has 15 amino acids. Germline V gene data show CDR1 as SGDLS and CDR2 as YYNGEE. V was pared by 0 bases and J by 2 bases, with 2 bases of the junction left unmatched. This CDR3 reads CASSVVDRGNYGYTF. As DNA, the CDR3 is TGTGCCAGCAGCGTAGTAGACAGGGGGAACTATGGCTACACCTTC. Based on the CDR3 plus reference TRBV9 and TRBJ1-2, the full variable domain is DSGVTQTPKHLITATGQRVTLRCSPRSGDLSVYWYQQSLDQGLQFLIQYYNGEERAKGNILERFSAQQFPDLHSELNLSSLELGDSALYFCASSVVDRGNYGYTFGSGTRLTVV.

CDR3 sequence (DNA): TGTGCCAGCAGTGACTACAGGGGTGGTGACACTGAAGCTTTCTTT. Residues: CASSDYRGGDTEAFF. The chain uses TRBV6-4 and TRBJ1-1, with 7 bases that match TRBD1. J was trimmed by 3 bases and V by 1 base; bases with no gene match: 5. CDR1 and CDR2 from the germline V gene are MRHNA and SNTAGT. CDR3 length equals 15 residues.

This clonotype was seen ten or more times. The chain links TRBV7-9 to TRBJ1-6, with D tentatively TRBD1 (5 bases). The CDR3 loop spans 13 amino acids. CDR1 SEHNR and CDR2 FQNEAQ come from the germline V gene (reference sequence). Trimming cost V 6 bases and J 9 bases, with 12 bases left between them. The chain's CDR3 is CASRLGAGSPLHF. CDR3 nucleotide sequence: TGTGCCAGCAGACTCGGGGCCGGTTCACCCCTCCACTTT.